The clone carrying this T cell receptor beta chain was observed a single time. The data derive from a study of cytomegalovirus exposure and HLA in healthy donors. Study-wide context: Among about 179 million T cells, an earlier analysis found 95 million to 140 million unique TCR beta sequences.

PCR was performed using 60 Vbeta and 13 Jbeta primers. The protocol was immunoSEQ multiplex PCR, while the TCRdb copy is restricted to in-frame clones and leaves out a portion. The table records roughly 130,000 clones, around three quarters of them present only once. Sequencing was done on a sample of PBMCs. The source is a male donor in good health and CMV-seronegative.

DNA for the CDR3: TGCGCCAGCCAGGGCCCGACTAGCGGGGGGGCGAACACCGGGGAGCTGTTTTTT. Residues: CASQGPTSGGANTGELFF. This chain uses TRBV10-1 with TRBJ2-2, with TRBD2 matching over 14 bases. Germline assignment: CDR1 WNHNN and CDR2 SYGVQD (reference sequence). V shed 8 bases and J 0 bases; nucleotides not matched to a gene: 8. The CDR3 is 18 amino acids.